These T cell receptor beta chains were read from a single sample in a study of blood T cell repertoires in COVID-19. Some clones are missing from TCRdb's copy, which holds only in-frame ones; the method was immunoSEQ multiplex PCR. The table shows about 530,000 clones, with about 89% occurring only once. The sample consisted of peripheral blood. These receptors originate from a woman aged 45-65 years with COVID-19, enrolled during active disease. CDR3s include the opening cysteine and the closing phenylalanine or tryptophan. The D gene is left open where the match is weak. Size is omitted from some rows. Given values are once, few, many or a class for expanded clones.

TRBJ2-1,NA,TRBD2,TRBV6-5,TGTGCCACTTCCGGGGGGGCCTTTTACAATGAGCAGTTCTTC,CATSGGAFYNEQFF
TRBJ2-1,NA,TRBD2,TRBV24-1,TGTGCCACCAGTGACCCTGGGACTAGCGGGGGGGTTGAGCAGTTCTTC,CATSDPGTSGGVEQFF
TRBJ2-1,NA,TRBD2,TRBV6-5,TGTGCCAGCAGTTCCCCCCTAGCGGGGGGGCGGCATGAGCAGTTCTTC,CASSSPLAGGRHEQFF
TRBJ2-1,NA,NA,TRBV19,TGTGCCAGTAGTTCCGGGGGGCACTCCTACAATGAGCAGTTCTTC,CASSSGGHSYNEQFF
TRBJ2-1,NA,NA,TRBV3-1/TRBV3-2,TGTGCCAGCAGCCTAATGGGGGCTACACATGGGCAGTTCTTC,CASSLMGATHGQFF
TRBJ2-7,once,NA,TRBV5-4,TGTGCCAGCAGCGCAGGGTACGAGCAGTACTTC,CASSAGYEQYF
TRBJ2-7,once,NA,TRBV5-6,TGTGCCAGCAGCCTCTGGACAGTTACCTACGAGCAGTACTTC,CASSLWTVTYEQYF
TRBJ1-1,NA,TRBD1,TRBV20-1,TGCAGTGCTAGTATCGACAGGGGGCGAGCTTTCTTT,CSASIDRGRAFF
TRBJ2-7,NA,NA,TRBV5-4,TGTGCCAGCAGCTTGGGGGGAGTCTACGAGCAGTACTTC,CASSLGGVYEQYF
TRBJ1-2,NA,NA,TRBV18,TGTGCCAGCTCACCGGGACAAGCCTATGGCTACACCTTC,CASSPGQAYGYTF
TRBJ2-7,NA,NA,TRBV5-6,TGTGCCAGCAGCTTGAACAGCCCCGAGCAGTACTTC,CASSLNSPEQYF
TRBJ1-4,NA,TRBD1,TRBV24-1,TGTGCCACCAGTGATACCCGGACAGGGGACGAAAAACTGTTTTTT,CATSDTRTGDEKLFF
TRBJ2-5,NA,TRBD1,TRBV5-6,TGTGCCAGCAGCTTAGGACAGGGATACCAAGAGACCCAGTACTTC,CASSLGQGYQETQYF
TRBJ1-6,NA,NA,TRBV7-6,TGTGCCAGCAGCTTAGGAGCGAGCGCGGGTTCACCCCTCCACTTT,CASSLGASAGSPLHF
TRBJ2-7,NA,TRBD1,TRBV30,TGTGCCTGGAGTGTTGGGACAGGAGGTGGGCAGTACTTC,CAWSVGTGGGQYF
TRBJ1-5,NA,NA,TRBV5-6,TGTGCCAGCAGCTTCGGGACACCCCTTACTCAGCCCCAGCATTTT,CASSFGTPLTQPQHF
TRBJ1-1,NA,NA,TRBV30,TGTGCCTGGAGTGTACCGGGTTTACCGAACACTGAAGCTTTCTTT,CAWSVPGLPNTEAFF
TRBJ1-4,NA,TRBD1,TRBV29-1,TGCAGCGTTACTCCAAGGACAGGGAATGAAAAACTGTTTTTT,CSVTPRTGNEKLFF
TRBJ1-5,NA,NA,TRBV24-1,TGTGCCACCAGTGACCCGGACTCGCCCCAGCATTTT,CATSDPDSPQHF
TRBJ1-2,NA,TRBD1,TRBV9,TGTGCCAGCAGCGGGGGACAGGGGGCTAACTATGGCTACACCTTC,CASSGGQGANYGYTF
TRBJ2-3,NA,NA,TRBV30,TGTGCCTGGAGTTTCAGGGGTGGAGATACGCAGTATTTT,CAWSFRGGDTQYF
TRBJ2-3,NA,NA,TRBV11-1,TGTGCCAGCAACACAGACCGCACAGATACGCAGTATTTT,CASNTDRTDTQYF
TRBJ2-3,NA,NA,TRBV7-2,TGTGCCAGCAGCTTACGGGGGTGGAGCACAGATACGCAGTATTTT,CASSLRGWSTDTQYF
TRBJ1-2,NA,NA,TRBV19,TGTGCCAGTAGTCGGTCAGGGTTGAAATTCGGGGGCTACACCTTC,CASSRSGLKFGGYTF
TRBJ2-7,NA,TRBD2,TRBV18,TGTGCCAGCTCAACCTGGGGGGGGAACGAGCAGTACTTC,CASSTWGGNEQYF
TRBJ2-2,NA,NA,TRBV6-4,TGTGCCAGCAGTGACGCTTGGCAGACGAACACCGGGGAGCTGTTTTTT,CASSDAWQTNTGELFF
TRBJ1-3,few,NA,TRBV3-1/TRBV3-2,TGTGCCAGCAGCCTGAGCTCTGGAAACACCATATATTTT,CASSLSSGNTIYF